This passage covers 9 T cell receptor beta chains from one sample sequenced in a study of ipilimumab plus nivolumab after autologous stem cell transplantation. The repertoire was sequenced with immunoSEQ multiplex PCR; TCRdb's copy has only in-frame clones and lacks some. This sample has about 17,000 clones; approximately 80% occur once, and the top ten carry approximately 34%. This material consisted of PBMCs, taken in a trial of ipilimumab plus nivolumab as post-transplant consolidation. The receptors originated from a male donor with diffuse large B-cell lymphoma.

This clone was seen just once. The chain is built from TRBV30 and TRBJ1-6, with D possibly TRBD1 on 6 matching bases. This CDR3 spans 13 amino acids. Germline V gene data show CDR1 as GTSNPN and CDR2 as SVGIG (reference sequence). V dropped 3 bases and J dropped 8 bases, with 11 bases sitting between them. CDR3 sequence (DNA): TGTGCCTGGAGCCTAAAGGGGGATTCACCCCTCCACTTT. Translation gives CAWSLKGDSPLHF.

The chain is built from TRBV13 and TRBJ2-3; 7 bases match TRBD2. The J segment lost 3 bases and the V segment lost 4 bases, leaving 10 bases of the junction unmatched. Looked up from germline, CDR1 is PRHDT and CDR2 is FYEKMQ (reference sequence). The CDR3 has 16 amino acids. CDR3 protein: CASSSVWGGRTDTQYF. For the CDR3, the DNA is TGTGCCAGCAGCTCCGTGTGGGGGGGGAGGACAGATACGCAGTATTTT.

This clone has only one observation. V gene TRBV6-1 combines with J gene TRBJ1-5; D uncertain. The CDR3 totals 14 residues. Germline loops: CDR1 MNHNS, CDR2 SASEGT. Trimming removed 2 bases from V and 4 bases from J, with 9 bases in between. CDR3 region: CASSEMLGNQPQHF. The CDR3 DNA follows: TGTGCCAGCAGTGAAATGTTAGGGAATCAGCCCCAGCATTTT.

This rearrangement joins TRBV2 to TRBJ1-6; D uncertain. V was cut by 7 bases and J by 6 bases, with 7 bases left in between. CDR1 and CDR2 (germline): SNHLY, FYNNEI. This CDR3 has 12 amino acids. The CDR3 loop reads CASTWGNSPLHF. The CDR3 nucleotides read TGTGCCAGCACATGGGGTAATTCACCCCTCCACTTT.

This chain links TRBV13 with TRBJ2-5; 10 bases map to TRBD1. Matching the DNA end better, TRBJ2-7 makes the J call doubtful. The CDR3 spans 14 residues. Germline assignment: CDR1 PRHDT and CDR2 FYEKMQ (reference sequence). The CDR3 sequence is CASSQDRGSGEQYF. CDR3 in DNA: TGTGCCAGCAGCCAGGACAGGGGGAGCGGCGAGCAGTACTTC.

To note about this clone: Its ends do not fully match the called genes, so a read error is possible. V usage is TRBV7-7 and J usage is TRBJ1-1, with D uncertain. Germline V gene data show CDR1 as SSHAT and CDR2 as FNYEAQ (reference sequence). The CDR3 has 13 amino acids. CDR3 sequence (DNA): TGTGCTAGCAGCTTAGCCGGGAACACTGAAGCTTTCTTT. Its protein product is CASSLAGNTEAFF.

The chain uses TRBV4-2 and TRBJ2-5; 8 nucleotides agree with TRBD2. Per germline, CDR1 LGHNA and CDR2 YNFKEQ. The junction had 9 bases not matched to a gene; V was cut back by 4 bases and J by 2 bases. This CDR3 comprises 16 residues. DNA of the CDR3: TGTGCCAGCAGCCCCCTCCCCGGCGGGGGGCAAGAGACCCAGTACTTC. As protein: CASSPLPGGGQETQYF.

The J gene is TRBJ2-1, the V gene TRBV4-2, with 8 nucleotides matching TRBD2. The CDR3 runs to 19 residues. Germline V CDR1 and CDR2: LGHNA, YNFKEQ. The V segment lost 0 bases and the J segment 9 bases; nucleotides outside the gene matches: 19. The CDR3 nucleotides are TGTGCCAGCAGCCAAGAGAGTGGTTACGGGGGGGGACTGGATGGTGAGCAGTTCTTC. Protein product: CASSQESGYGGGLDGEQFF.

The rearrangement links TRBV11-2 to TRBJ2-6; D gene ambiguous. V was clipped by 7 bases and J by 0 bases, with 10 bases between them. The CDR3 runs 15 residues. CDR1 is SGHAT and CDR2 is FQNNGV in the germline V gene. The CDR3 nucleotides read TGTGCCAGCACCCCCGGGCGCTCTGGGGCCAACGTCCTGACTTTC. It translates to CASTPGRSGANVLTF.